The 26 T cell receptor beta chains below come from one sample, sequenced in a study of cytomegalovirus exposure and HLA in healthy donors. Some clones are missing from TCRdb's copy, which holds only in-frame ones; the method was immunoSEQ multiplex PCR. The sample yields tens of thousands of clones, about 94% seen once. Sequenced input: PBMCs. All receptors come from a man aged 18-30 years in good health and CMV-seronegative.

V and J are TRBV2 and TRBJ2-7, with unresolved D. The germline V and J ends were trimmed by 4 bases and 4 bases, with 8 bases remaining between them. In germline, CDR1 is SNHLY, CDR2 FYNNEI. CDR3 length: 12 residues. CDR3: CASSVSGYEQYF. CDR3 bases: TGTGCCAGCAGTGTCTCGGGTTACGAGCAGTACTTC.

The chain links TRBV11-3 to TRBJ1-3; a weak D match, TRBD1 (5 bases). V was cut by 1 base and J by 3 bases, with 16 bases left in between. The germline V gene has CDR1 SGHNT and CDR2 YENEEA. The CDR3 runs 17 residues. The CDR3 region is CASSLGRGTGVGNTIYF. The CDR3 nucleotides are TGTGCCAGCAGCTTAGGGCGGGGGACCGGAGTTGGAAACACCATATATTTT.

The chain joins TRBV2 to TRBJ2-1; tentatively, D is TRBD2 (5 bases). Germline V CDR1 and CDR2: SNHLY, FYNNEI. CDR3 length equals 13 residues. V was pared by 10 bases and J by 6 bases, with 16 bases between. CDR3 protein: CAIGLLVRNEQFF. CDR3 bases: TGTGCCATCGGACTTCTAGTCCGCAATGAGCAGTTCTTC.

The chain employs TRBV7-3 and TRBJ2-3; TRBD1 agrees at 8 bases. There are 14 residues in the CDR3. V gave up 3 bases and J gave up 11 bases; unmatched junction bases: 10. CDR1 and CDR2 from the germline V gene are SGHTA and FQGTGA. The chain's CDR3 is CASSLWTGQGMQYF. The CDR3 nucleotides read TGTGCCAGCAGCTTGTGGACAGGGCAAGGAATGCAGTATTTT.

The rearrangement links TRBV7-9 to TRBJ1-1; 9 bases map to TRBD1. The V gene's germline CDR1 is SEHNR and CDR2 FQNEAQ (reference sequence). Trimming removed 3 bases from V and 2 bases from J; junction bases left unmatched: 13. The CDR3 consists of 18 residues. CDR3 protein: CASSFPSDRGALNTEAFF. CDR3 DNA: TGTGCCAGCAGCTTTCCGTCTGACAGGGGGGCGTTAAACACTGAAGCTTTCTTT.

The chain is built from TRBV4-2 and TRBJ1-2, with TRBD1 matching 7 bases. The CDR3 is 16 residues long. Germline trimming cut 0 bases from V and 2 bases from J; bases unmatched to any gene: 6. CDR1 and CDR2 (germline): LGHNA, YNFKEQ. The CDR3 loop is CASSQDLGDRNYGYTF. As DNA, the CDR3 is TGTGCCAGCAGCCAAGACCTTGGGGACAGAAACTATGGCTACACCTTC.

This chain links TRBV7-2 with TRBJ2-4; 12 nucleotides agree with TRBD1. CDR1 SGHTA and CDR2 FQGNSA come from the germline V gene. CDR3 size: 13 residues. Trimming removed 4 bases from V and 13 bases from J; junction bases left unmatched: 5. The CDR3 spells CASSSGTGGLQYF. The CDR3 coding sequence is TGTGCCAGCAGCTCCGGGACAGGGGGCCTCCAGTACTTC.

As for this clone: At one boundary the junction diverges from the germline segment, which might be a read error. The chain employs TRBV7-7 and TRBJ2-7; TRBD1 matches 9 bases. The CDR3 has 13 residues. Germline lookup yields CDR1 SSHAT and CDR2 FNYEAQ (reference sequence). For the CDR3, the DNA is TGTGCTAGCAGCGTCGGACAGGGGTTTGAGCAGTACTTC. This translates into CASSVGQGFEQYF.

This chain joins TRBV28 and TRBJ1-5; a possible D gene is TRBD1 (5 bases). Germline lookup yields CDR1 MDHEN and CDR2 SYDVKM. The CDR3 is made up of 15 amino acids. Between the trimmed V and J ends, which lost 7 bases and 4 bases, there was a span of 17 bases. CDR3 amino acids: CASTLGQGTNQPQHF. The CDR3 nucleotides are TGTGCCAGCACCCTGGGGCAGGGTACGAATCAGCCCCAGCATTTT.

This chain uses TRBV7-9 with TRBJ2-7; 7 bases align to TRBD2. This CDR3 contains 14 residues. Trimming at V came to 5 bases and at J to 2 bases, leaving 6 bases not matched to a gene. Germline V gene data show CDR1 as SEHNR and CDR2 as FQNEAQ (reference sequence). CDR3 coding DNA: TGTGCCAGCAGCGGAGATCGGGGGGCCTACGAGCAGTACTTC. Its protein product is CASSGDRGAYEQYF.

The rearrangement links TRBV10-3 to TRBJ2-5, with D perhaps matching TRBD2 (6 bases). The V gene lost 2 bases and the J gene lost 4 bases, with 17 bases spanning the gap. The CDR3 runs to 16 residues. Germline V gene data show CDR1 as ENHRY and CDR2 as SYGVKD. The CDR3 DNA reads TGTGCCATCAGTGAGCCCGGACTCCCGGGAGTAGAGACCCAGTACTTC. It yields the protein CAISEPGLPGVETQYF.

The DNA for the CDR3 is TGTGCTAGTGGTTCCGGAGCGGGGGAGCTGTTTTTT. It yields the protein CASGSGAGELFF. The V and J genes are TRBV12-5 and TRBJ2-2, with D unresolved. V was clipped by 4 bases and J by 8 bases, with 8 bases between them. Germline V lookup: CDR1 LGHNT, CDR2 FRNRAP. This CDR3 comprises 12 residues.

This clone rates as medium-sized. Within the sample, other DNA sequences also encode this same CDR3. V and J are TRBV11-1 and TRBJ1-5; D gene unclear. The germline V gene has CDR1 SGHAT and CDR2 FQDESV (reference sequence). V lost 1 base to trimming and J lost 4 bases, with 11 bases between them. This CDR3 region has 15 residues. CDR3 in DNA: TGTGCCAGCAGCTTAGGTCCAGGTCTAAATCAGCCCCAGCATTTT. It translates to CASSLGPGLNQPQHF.

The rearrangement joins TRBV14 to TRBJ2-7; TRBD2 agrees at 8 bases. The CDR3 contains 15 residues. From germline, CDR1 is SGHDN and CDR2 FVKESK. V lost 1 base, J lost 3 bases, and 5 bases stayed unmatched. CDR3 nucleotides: TGTGCCAGCAGCCAAGGAGCGGGAGACATCTACGAGCAGTACTTC. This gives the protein CASSQGAGDIYEQYF. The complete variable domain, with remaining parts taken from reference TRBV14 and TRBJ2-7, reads EAGVTQFPSHSVIEKGQTVTLRCDPISGHDNLYWYRRVMGKEIKFLLHFVKESKQDESGMPNNRFLAERTGGTYSTLKVQPAELEDSGVYFCASSQGAGDIYEQYFGPGTRLTVT.

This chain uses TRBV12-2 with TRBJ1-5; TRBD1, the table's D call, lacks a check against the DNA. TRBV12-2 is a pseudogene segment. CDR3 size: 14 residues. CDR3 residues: CASRLDSYNQPQHF. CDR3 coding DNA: TGTGCAAGTCGCTTAGACAGTTACAATCAGCCCCAGCATTTT.

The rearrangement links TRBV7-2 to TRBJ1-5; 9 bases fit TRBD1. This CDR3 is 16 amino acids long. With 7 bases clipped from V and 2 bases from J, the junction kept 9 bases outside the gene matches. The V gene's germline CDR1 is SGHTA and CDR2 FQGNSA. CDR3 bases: TGTGCCAGCACCCAGACAGGGGGTTTGGGCAATCAGCCCCAGCATTTT. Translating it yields CASTQTGGLGNQPQHF.

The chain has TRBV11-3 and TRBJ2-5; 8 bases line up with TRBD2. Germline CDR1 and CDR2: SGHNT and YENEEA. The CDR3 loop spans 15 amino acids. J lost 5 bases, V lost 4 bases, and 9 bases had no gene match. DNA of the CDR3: TGTGCCAGCAGCTCCGGGACTAGTAGGGGGGAGACCCAGTACTTC. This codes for CASSSGTSRGETQYF. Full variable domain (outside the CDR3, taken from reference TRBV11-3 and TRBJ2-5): EAGVVQSPRYKIIEKKQPVAFWCNPISGHNTLYWYLQNLGQGPELLIRYENEEAVDDSQLPKDRFSAERLKGVDSTLKIQPAELGDSAVYLCASSSGTSRGETQYFGPGTRLLVL.

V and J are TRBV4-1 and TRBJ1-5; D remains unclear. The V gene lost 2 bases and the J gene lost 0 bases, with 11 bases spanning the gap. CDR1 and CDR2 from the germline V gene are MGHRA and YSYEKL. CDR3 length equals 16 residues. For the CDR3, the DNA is TGCGCCAGCAGCCAAAGACACTTGTATAGCAATCAGCCCCAGCATTTT. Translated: CASSQRHLYSNQPQHF.

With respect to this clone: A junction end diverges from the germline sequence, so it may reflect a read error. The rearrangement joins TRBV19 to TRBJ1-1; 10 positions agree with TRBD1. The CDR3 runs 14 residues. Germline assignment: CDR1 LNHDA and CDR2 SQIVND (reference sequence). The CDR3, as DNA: TGTGCCAGTAGGATAGACAGGGGGCGAACTGAAGCTTTCTTT. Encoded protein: CASRIDRGRTEAFF. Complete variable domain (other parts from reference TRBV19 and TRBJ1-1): DGGITQSPKYLFRKEGQNVTLSCEQNLNHDAMYWYRQDPGQGLRLIYYSQIVNDFQKGDIAEGYSVSREKKESFPLTVTSAQKNPTAFYLCASRIDRGRTEAFFGQGTRLTVV.

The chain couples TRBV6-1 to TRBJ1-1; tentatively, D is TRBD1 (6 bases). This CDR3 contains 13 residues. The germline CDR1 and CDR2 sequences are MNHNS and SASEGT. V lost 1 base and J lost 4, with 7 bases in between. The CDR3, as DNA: TGTGCCAGCAGTGAAGTCAGGGGCACTGAAGCTTTCTTT. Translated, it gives CASSEVRGTEAFF.

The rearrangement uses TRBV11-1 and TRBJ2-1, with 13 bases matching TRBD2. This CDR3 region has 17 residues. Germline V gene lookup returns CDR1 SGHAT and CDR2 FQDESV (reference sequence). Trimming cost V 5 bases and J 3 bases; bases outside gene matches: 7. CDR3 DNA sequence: TGTGCCAGCAGCGGACTAGCGGGGGCGCTGATCTACAATGAGCAGTTCTTC. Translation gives CASSGLAGALIYNEQFF. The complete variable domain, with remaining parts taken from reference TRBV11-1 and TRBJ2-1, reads EAEVAQSPRYKITEKSQAVAFWCDPISGHATLYWYRQILGQGPELLVQFQDESVVDDSQLPKDRFSAERLKGVDSTLKIQPAELGDSAMYLCASSGLAGALIYNEQFFGPGTRLTVL.

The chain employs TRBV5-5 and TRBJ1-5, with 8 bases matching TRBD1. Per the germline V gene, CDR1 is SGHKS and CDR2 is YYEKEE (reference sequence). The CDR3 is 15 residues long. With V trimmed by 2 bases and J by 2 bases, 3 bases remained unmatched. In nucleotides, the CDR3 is TGTGCCAGCAGCTTCGCGGACAGGGGCAATCAGCCCCAGCATTTT. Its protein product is CASSFADRGNQPQHF.

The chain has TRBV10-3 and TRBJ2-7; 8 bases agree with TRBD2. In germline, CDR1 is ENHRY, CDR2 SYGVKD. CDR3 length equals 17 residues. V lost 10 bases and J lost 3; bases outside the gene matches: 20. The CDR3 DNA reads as TGTGCCACCGGGGGGCGGGAGGACCTCCCCGCGCGCTACGAGCAGTACTTC. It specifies CATGGREDLPARYEQYF.

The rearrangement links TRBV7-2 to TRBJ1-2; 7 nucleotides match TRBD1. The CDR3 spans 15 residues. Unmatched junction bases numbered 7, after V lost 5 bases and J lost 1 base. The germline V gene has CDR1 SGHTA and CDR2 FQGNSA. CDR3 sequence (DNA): TGTGCCAGCAGCAAAGGACAGGCTCTTAACTATGGCTACACCTTC. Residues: CASSKGQALNYGYTF.

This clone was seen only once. DNA of the CDR3: TGTGCCAGCAGTGGACAAACAGGGGATCGTGGCTACACCTTC. Protein sequence: CASSGQTGDRGYTF. The chain joins TRBV2 to TRBJ1-2; TRBD1 matches 7 bases. Trimming cost V 4 bases and J 7 bases; bases outside gene matches: 9. The CDR3 runs 14 residues. Germline-derived CDR1 and CDR2 are SNHLY and FYNNEI.

CDR3 residues: CASRTGITDTQYF. As DNA, the CDR3 is TGTGCCAGTCGTACAGGAATCACAGATACGCAGTATTTT. This chain connects TRBV5-4 to TRBJ2-3, with a weak D call TRBD1 (5 bases). Trimming took off 8 bases at V and 2 bases at J, with 12 bases between the two ends. CDR1 SGHNT and CDR2 YYREEE come from the germline V gene (reference sequence). The CDR3 spans 13 residues.